These 8 T cell receptor beta chains originate from one sample sequenced in a study of blood T cell repertoires in COVID-19. The table came from immunoSEQ multiplex PCR; TCRdb's copy has only in-frame clones and leaves some out. The sample lists some 300,000 clones; more than 80% were seen once. The sample was peripheral blood. The origin of the receptors is a woman in her forties or fifties with COVID-19, enrolled during active disease.

This clone was seen just once. The genes are TRBV6-5 and TRBJ1-3; possibly TRBD1 for D (5 bases). The CDR3 length is 15 residues. The V gene lost 5 bases and the J gene lost 3 bases, with 14 bases spanning the gap. Germline V gene sequence: CDR1 MNHEY, CDR2 SVGAGI. The DNA for the CDR3 is TGTGCCAGCAGTAACCCAGGGACTGGTGGAAACACCATATATTTT. Translated, it gives CASSNPGTGGNTIYF.

The chain couples TRBV18 to TRBJ2-1, with a possible D match to TRBD1 (5 bases). The CDR3 is 19 amino acids. CDR1 KGHSH and CDR2 LQKENI come from the germline V gene. Trimming took 6 bases from V and 0 from J, leaving 24 bases between them. The CDR3 region has the DNA TGTGCCAGCTCTCCAGGGTTTTCGGGTCTAGTTGCCTCCTACAATGAGCAGTTCTTC. It codes for CASSPGFSGLVASYNEQFF.

The chain links TRBV13 to TRBJ1-2; D may be TRBD1 (5 bases). CDR3 length equals 13 residues. Germline loops: CDR1 PRHDT, CDR2 FYEKMQ (reference sequence). V was pared by 3 bases and J by 3 bases, with 8 bases between. CDR3 bases: TGTGCCAGCAGCTTCACCAGGGACTATGGCTACACCTTC. Protein product: CASSFTRDYGYTF. The full variable domain, with the rest looked up from reference TRBV13 and TRBJ1-2, is AAGVIQSPRHLIKEKRETATLKCYPIPRHDTVYWYQQGPGQDPQFLISFYEKMQSDKGSIPDRFSAQQFSDYHSELNMSSLELGDSALYFCASSFTRDYGYTFGSGTRLTVV.

V gene TRBV7-9 combines with J gene TRBJ2-5; 8 bases are shared with TRBD1. The CDR3 is 13 amino acids. V gave up 5 bases and J gave up 8 bases; unmatched junction bases: 7. Germline V gene lookup returns CDR1 SEHNR and CDR2 FQNEAQ (reference sequence). The CDR3 loop is CASSTTGVETQYF. DNA of the CDR3: TGTGCCAGCAGCACGACAGGGGTGGAAACCCAGTACTTC.

The chain links TRBV7-2 to TRBJ2-1; weak D call: TRBD2 (6 bases). CDR1 SGHTA and CDR2 FQGNSA come from the germline V gene. This CDR3 contains 14 residues. The V and J ends lost 4 bases and 8 bases respectively, with 15 bases between them. This CDR3 reads CASSSGLPVDEQFF. The CDR3 nucleotides are TGTGCCAGCAGCTCGGGACTCCCCGTCGATGAGCAGTTCTTC.

The chain is built from TRBV24-1 and TRBJ1-2, with 9 bases matching TRBD1. The CDR3 covers 15 residues. Germline V gene lookup returns CDR1 KGHDR and CDR2 SFDVKD. Losses at the gene ends were 4 bases for V and 4 bases for J; bases not matched to a gene: 6. This chain's CDR3 is CATSDRPGQGYGYTF. The CDR3 DNA follows: TGTGCCACCAGTGACCGGCCGGGACAGGGCTATGGCTACACCTTC.

This sequence joins TRBV24-1 and TRBJ2-3; perhaps TRBD2 as D (6 bases). The CDR3 has 17 amino acids. V lost 0 bases to trimming and J lost 0 bases, with 12 bases between them. The germline CDR1 and CDR2 sequences are KGHDR and SFDVKD. CDR3 in amino acids: CATSDLGSGTSTDTQYF. The CDR3 nucleotides read TGTGCCACCAGTGATTTGGGGTCAGGGACTAGCACAGATACGCAGTATTTT.

The chain has TRBV18 and TRBJ1-1; the D gene is possibly TRBD1 (5 bases). CDR1 KGHSH and CDR2 LQKENI come from the germline V gene. This CDR3 is built from 15 residues. With 3 bases removed from V and 0 bases from J, the gap between germline ends came to 11 bases. The CDR3 loop reads CASSPGGGLNTEAFF. CDR3 nucleotides: TGTGCCAGCTCACCGGGGGGAGGGTTGAACACTGAAGCTTTCTTT.